This T cell receptor (beta chain) was retrieved from a study of identical twins. The study's findings and limits: Zero-insertion analyses could be partly confounded by invariant MAIT and iNKT cells.

This clonotype came up many times. Antigen unknown. A universal primer site was incorporated via template switching, and the cDNA contained unique molecular identifiers. TCRdb reprocessed the 5' RACE reads with MiXCR, giving one entry per CDR3 protein. The sample lists about 160,000 distinct CDR3 sequences; under 4.5% were seen once. Trimming took off 5 bases at V and 2 bases at J, with 14 bases between the two ends. The CDR3 sequence is 15 residues long. Germline assignment: CDR1 SEHNR and CDR2 FQNEAQ (reference sequence). The rearrangement uses TRBV7-9 and TRBJ2-3, with D uncertain. The sequence was collected from a young man in good health. The sequencing input was memory T cells sorted from blood. CDR3 nucleotides: TGTGCCAGCAGCCGCCCCCGGCGGCCCACAGATACGCAGTATTTT. This sequence encodes CASSRPRRPTDTQYF.